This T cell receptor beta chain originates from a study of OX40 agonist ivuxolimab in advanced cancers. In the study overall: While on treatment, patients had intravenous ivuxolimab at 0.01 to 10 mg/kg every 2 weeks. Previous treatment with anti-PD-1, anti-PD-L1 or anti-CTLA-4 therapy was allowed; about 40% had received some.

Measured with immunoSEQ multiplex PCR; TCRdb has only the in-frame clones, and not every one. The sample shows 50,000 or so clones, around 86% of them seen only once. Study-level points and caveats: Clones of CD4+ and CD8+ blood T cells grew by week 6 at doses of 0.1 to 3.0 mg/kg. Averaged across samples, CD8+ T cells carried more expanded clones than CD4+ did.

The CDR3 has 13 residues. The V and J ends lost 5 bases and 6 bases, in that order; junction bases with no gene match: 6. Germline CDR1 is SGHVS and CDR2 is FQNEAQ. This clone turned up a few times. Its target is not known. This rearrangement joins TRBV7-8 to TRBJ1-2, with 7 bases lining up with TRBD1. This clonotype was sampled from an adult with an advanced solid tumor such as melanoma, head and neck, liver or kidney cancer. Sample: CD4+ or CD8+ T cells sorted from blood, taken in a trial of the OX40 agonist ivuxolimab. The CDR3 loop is CASSPTGYNGYTF. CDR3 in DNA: TGTGCCAGCAGCCCGACAGGGTATAATGGCTACACCTTC.